This is a list of T cell receptor beta chains from one sample in a study of blood T cell repertoires in COVID-19. Data came from immunoSEQ multiplex PCR; TCRdb stores just in-frame clones and leaves some out. The sample has 90,000 to 120,000 clones, approximately 88% seen once. Source material: peripheral blood. All receptors come from an older woman with acute or convalescent COVID-19. Both conserved end residues are part of each CDR3. The D gene is left open where the match is weak.

V gene: TRBV27
D gene: NA
CDR3 length: 18
CDR3 protein: CASSRTGTLVYSNQPQHF

V gene: TRBV6-6
D gene: NA
CDR3 length: 10
CDR3 protein: CASSYREAFF

V gene: TRBV11-3
D gene: NA
CDR3 length: 14
CDR3 protein: CASSLGGDLNEQFF

V gene: TRBV19
D gene: TRBD2
CDR3 length: 15
CDR3 protein: CASEGLAGLYNEQFF

V gene: TRBV27
D gene: TRBD1
CDR3 length: 15
CDR3 protein: CASRWTGTNTGELFF

V gene: TRBV7-9
D gene: TRBD1
CDR3 length: 15
CDR3 protein: CASSFNRGIGTEAFF

V gene: TRBV9
D gene: TRBD2
CDR3 length: 16
CDR3 protein: CASSAPGTSGAGELFF

V gene: TRBV1
D gene: NA
CDR3 length: 18
CDR3 protein: CTSSRFPGQPGLVGEQYF

V gene: TRBV14
D gene: TRBD2
CDR3 length: 20
CDR3 protein: CASSQVGGLAGENSYNEQFF

V gene: TRBV10-3
D gene: TRBD1
CDR3 length: 14
CDR3 protein: CAISEQGATGELFF

V gene: TRBV11-3
D gene: TRBD2
CDR3 length: 15
CDR3 protein: CASSFKAGLSGEQFF

V gene: TRBV10-3
D gene: TRBD2
CDR3 length: 17
CDR3 protein: CAREPGLALSSTDTQYF

V gene: TRBV6-5
D gene: TRBD2
CDR3 length: 13
CDR3 protein: CASGGLVPETQYF

V gene: TRBV19
D gene: NA
CDR3 length: 14
CDR3 protein: CASGQGRGNQPQHF

V gene: TRBV19
D gene: TRBD1
CDR3 length: 14
CDR3 protein: CASSMDRGPYEQYF

V gene: TRBV28
D gene: NA
CDR3 length: 15
CDR3 protein: CASSLEGNGNQPQHF

V gene: TRBV5-1
D gene: TRBD2
CDR3 length: 16
CDR3 protein: CASSARTSGGVETQYF

V gene: TRBV5-1
D gene: TRBD1
CDR3 length: 15
CDR3 protein: CVSRGGTGGGYGYTF

V gene: TRBV3-1/TRBV3-2
D gene: TRBD1
CDR3 length: 16
CDR3 protein: CASSEDRGRFPDTQYF

V gene: TRBV7-2
D gene: TRBD1
CDR3 length: 14
CDR3 protein: CASSVQGAGTEAFF

V gene: TRBV19
D gene: TRBD1
CDR3 length: 15
CDR3 protein: CAVRDSPFMNTEAFF

V gene: TRBV7-8
D gene: NA
CDR3 length: 13
CDR3 protein: CASSRTPKDTQYF

V gene: TRBV10-3
D gene: TRBD2
CDR3 length: 18
CDR3 protein: CAISDLRLASGSIGELFF

V gene: TRBV6-5
D gene: NA
CDR3 length: 13
CDR3 protein: CASSFGGDYGYTF

V gene: TRBV5-5
D gene: NA
CDR3 length: 15
CDR3 protein: CASSRVTPFNSPLHF

V gene: TRBV19
D gene: TRBD2
CDR3 length: 17
CDR3 protein: CASSTAGTSGSADTQYF

V gene: TRBV9
D gene: NA
CDR3 length: 14
CDR3 protein: CASSVGGERETQYF

V gene: TRBV27
D gene: NA
CDR3 length: 16
CDR3 protein: CASSSATHSGANVLTF

V gene: TRBV6-6
D gene: NA
CDR3 length: 13
CDR3 protein: CASSYVQGSEQFF

V gene: TRBV11-2
D gene: TRBD1
CDR3 length: 14
CDR3 protein: CASSSLRQGETQYF

V gene: TRBV28
D gene: TRBD1
CDR3 length: 17
CDR3 protein: CASSSTGPDSYNSPLHF

V gene: TRBV2
D gene: NA
CDR3 length: 17
CDR3 protein: CASSEGAVWTVKNEQFF

V gene: TRBV28
D gene: NA
CDR3 length: 16
CDR3 protein: CASSLLAGIANEKLFF

V gene: TRBV18
D gene: TRBD2
CDR3 length: 15
CDR3 protein: CASSPPGLPRDTQYF

V gene: TRBV7-3
D gene: NA
CDR3 length: 15
CDR3 protein: CASSPQPGGNYEQYF

V gene: TRBV6-6
D gene: NA
CDR3 length: 12
CDR3 protein: CASTPNRYEQYF

V gene: TRBV19
D gene: NA
CDR3 length: 13
CDR3 protein: CASSIALNTEAFF

V gene: TRBV5-1
D gene: TRBD1
CDR3 length: 15
CDR3 protein: CASRNSGQGPGGYTF

V gene: TRBV19
D gene: TRBD2
CDR3 length: 15
CDR3 protein: CASSSLAGGLYEQYF

V gene: TRBV2
D gene: NA
CDR3 length: 13
CDR3 protein: CASRREAGEPQHF

V gene: TRBV6-2/TRBV6-3
D gene: TRBD1
CDR3 length: 18
CDR3 protein: CASSYGYLQGALDNEQFF

V gene: TRBV19
D gene: TRBD1
CDR3 length: 20
CDR3 protein: CASSASRTGQGRSANEKLFF

V gene: TRBV9
D gene: TRBD2
CDR3 length: 14
CDR3 protein: CASNAGLATDTQYF

V gene: TRBV27
D gene: NA
CDR3 length: 13
CDR3 protein: CASSSGSGNTIYF

V gene: TRBV5-4
D gene: NA
CDR3 length: 14
CDR3 protein: CASSLEGLSTEAFF

V gene: TRBV4-1
D gene: TRBD2
CDR3 length: 15
CDR3 protein: CASSQDPLATGEQFF

V gene: TRBV3-1/TRBV3-2
D gene: TRBD2
CDR3 length: 16
CDR3 protein: CASSLPSGRATGELFF

V gene: TRBV5-5
D gene: TRBD1
CDR3 length: 15
CDR3 protein: CASSSSGTGNYGYTF

V gene: TRBV6-5
D gene: NA
CDR3 length: 16
CDR3 protein: CASSYRDNNSGNTIYF